The 28 T cell receptor beta chains reported below all come from one sample, sequenced in a study of patients and donors after allogeneic stem cell transplantation. TCRdb re-called the RT-PCR reads with MiXCR, one entry per CDR3 protein. The sample includes over 400,000 distinct CDR3 sequences, roughly 17% seen only once; the top ten take around 7.2%. Sequencing was carried out using blood, either unsorted or a sorted T cell fraction (not recorded which). The receptors were gathered from a human donor who was either an allogeneic HSCT recipient or a stem cell or donor lymphocyte infusion donor (not recorded which). It is not recorded whose cells these are; they may come from a transplant donor.

This chain joins TRBV4-1 and TRBJ1-6; 7 bases agree with TRBD1. J gave up 9 bases and V 0 bases, and 2 bases lay outside the gene matches. The CDR3 loop spans 14 amino acids. Germline CDR1 and CDR2: MGHRA and YSYEKL. The DNA of the CDR3 is TGCGCCAGCAGCCAAGACTACAGGGGTTCACCCCTCCACTTT. Translating gives CASSQDYRGSPLHF.

This clonotype turned up a few times. The V call is TRBV5-6, the J call TRBJ2-3, with 9 nucleotides matching TRBD1. Germline V gene sequence: CDR1 SGHDT, CDR2 YYEEEE. This CDR3 has 16 amino acids. The J segment lost 4 bases and the V segment lost 4 bases, leaving 10 bases of the junction unmatched. The CDR3 spells CASSHPATGGPDTQYF. In DNA form, the CDR3 reads TGTGCCAGCAGCCACCCAGCCACAGGGGGCCCAGATACGCAGTATTTT.

J is TRBJ1-1 and V is TRBV19; 10 bases align to TRBD1. The V and J ends lost 8 bases and 8 bases, in that order; junction bases with no gene match: 8. Germline V lookup: CDR1 LNHDA, CDR2 SQIVND (reference sequence). The CDR3 runs 13 residues. The CDR3 coding sequence is TGTGCCAGTGCCGGGACAGGGGTCCGGGAAGCTTTCTTT. This sequence encodes CASAGTGVREAFF. The full variable domain, in which reference TRBV19 and TRBJ1-1 provide the parts outside the CDR3, is DGGITQSPKYLFRKEGQNVTLSCEQNLNHDAMYWYRQDPGQGLRLIYYSQIVNDFQKGDIAEGYSVSREKKESFPLTVTSAQKNPTAFYLCASAGTGVREAFFGQGTRLTVV.

The chain carries TRBV7-2 and TRBJ2-1; 12 bases align to TRBD2. The CDR3 totals 15 residues. With 5 bases clipped from V and 8 bases from J, the junction kept 7 bases outside the gene matches. Germline CDR1 is SGHTA and CDR2 is FQGNSA. CDR3 loop: CASSGLAGGPYEQFF. CDR3 bases: TGTGCCAGCAGCGGGCTAGCGGGGGGGCCCTATGAGCAGTTCTTC.

V usage is TRBV20-1 and J usage is TRBJ1-5; the match to TRBD1 covers 9 bases. The CDR3 totals 17 residues. CDR1 and CDR2 (germline): DFQATT, SNEGSKA (reference sequence). Trimming removed 5 bases from V and 1 base from J; junction bases left unmatched: 12. CDR3 in amino acids: CSALGTGFLRSNQPQHF. CDR3 in DNA: TGCAGTGCTCTCGGGACAGGGTTCCTTCGGAGCAATCAGCCCCAGCATTTT.

There are a few counts of this clonotype. This rearrangement joins TRBV20-1 to TRBJ1-2; 12 bases agree with TRBD1. V lost 6 bases to trimming and J lost 12 bases; unmatched junction nucleotides: 14. The CDR3 is 14 residues long. CDR1 and CDR2 from the germline V gene are DFQATT and SNEGSKA (reference sequence). CDR3 sequence (DNA): TGCAGTGCCAAGGTACCGGGACAGGGGGCCTTGGACACCTTC. It is translated as CSAKVPGQGALDTF.

The V gene is TRBV3-1, the J gene TRBJ2-2, with TRBD2 identical over 11 bases. With V trimmed by 3 bases and J by 7 bases, 4 bases remained unmatched. The germline V gene has CDR1 LGHDT and CDR2 YNNKEL (reference sequence). The CDR3 consists of 15 residues. Here the CDR3 DNA reads TGTGCCAGCAGCCAGCTCGGGACTAGCGGCGGGGAGCTGTTTTTT. Its translation: CASSQLGTSGGELFF.

This clonotype was seen more than once but under ten times. The CDR3 is CASTGTFDQPQHF. CDR3 nucleotides: TGTGCCAGCACCGGGACATTTGATCAGCCCCAGCATTTT. The chain couples TRBV6-2 or TRBV6-3 to TRBJ1-5; D perhaps matches TRBD1 (6 bases). The CDR3 is 13 amino acids. Per the germline V gene, CDR1 is MNHEY and CDR2 is SVGEGT. Deletions cut 7 bases from V and 5 bases from J, with 12 bases between.

This sequence joins TRBV7-9 and TRBJ2-3; 7 nucleotides match TRBD1. J lost 4 bases, V lost 2 bases, and 3 bases had no gene match. In germline, CDR1 is SEHNR, CDR2 FQNEAQ (reference sequence). The CDR3 totals 14 residues. CDR3 sequence (DNA): TGTGCCAGCAGCTTAACAGGGGCAGCAGATACGCAGTATTTT. It encodes CASSLTGAADTQYF.

The chain is built from TRBV7-2 and TRBJ1-5; D ambiguous. V was shortened by 5 bases and J by 5 bases, with 19 bases between the two germline ends. Germline lookup yields CDR1 SGHTA and CDR2 FQGNSA. The length of the CDR3 is 16 residues. CDR3 protein: CASSPGVWRRDQPQHF. As DNA, the CDR3 is TGTGCCAGCAGCCCCGGGGTGTGGCGAAGAGATCAGCCCCAGCATTTT.

The chain couples TRBV5-1 to TRBJ2-1, with 12 bases identical to TRBD2. The CDR3 length is 13 residues. Germline assignment: CDR1 SGHRS and CDR2 YFSETQ. With V trimmed by 0 bases and J by 15 bases, 4 bases remained unmatched. The CDR3 sequence: CASSLALAGGAFF. CDR3 sequence (DNA): TGCGCCAGCAGCTTGGCCCTAGCGGGAGGGGCGTTCTTC. Full variable domain (missing parts from reference TRBV5-1 and TRBJ2-1): KAGVTQTPRYLIKTRGQQVTLSCSPISGHRSVSWYQQTPGQGLQFLFEYFSETQRNKGNFPGRFSGRQFSNSRSEMNVSTLELGDSALYLCASSLALAGGAFFGPGTRLTVL.

The chain uses TRBV5-1 and TRBJ2-5, with D unclear. V was pared by 0 bases and J by 4 bases, with 16 bases between. The CDR3 extends over 16 amino acids. CDR1 is SGHRS, CDR2 YFSETQ, per germline. The DNA of the CDR3 is TGCGCCAGCAGCTTGGCGGCTGCCCCAAATGTAGAGACCCAGTACTTC. It encodes CASSLAAAPNVETQYF.

The V gene is TRBV6-1, the J gene TRBJ2-5; 9 bases match TRBD2. Germline CDR1 MNHNS, CDR2 SASEGT. The CDR3 is 15 residues long. J was trimmed by 2 bases and V by 5 bases; bases with no gene match: 6. The CDR3 sequence: CASSPMAGGQETQYF. DNA of the CDR3: TGTGCCAGCAGTCCCATGGCGGGGGGGCAAGAGACCCAGTACTTC.

This clonotype was picked up a small number of times. The chain links TRBV3-1 to TRBJ2-3, with TRBD2 matching over 12 bases. Germline assignment: CDR1 LGHDT and CDR2 YNNKEL (reference sequence). CDR3 size: 16 residues. V was pared by 5 bases and J by 5 bases, with 8 bases of the junction left unmatched. CDR3 sequence reads: CASSSLAGGQGDTQYF. CDR3 in DNA: TGTGCCAGCAGCTCCCTAGCGGGGGGGCAGGGAGATACGCAGTATTTT.

The sample holds many counts of this clonotype. The V call is TRBV21-1, the J call TRBJ2-1; the tabulated D call, TRBD1, remains unverified against the DNA. TRBV21-1 is a pseudogene locus. CDR3 length: 14 residues. The CDR3 DNA is TGTGCCAGCAGCAATTGTGACAGGGGGTCACGGCGGTTCTTC. Translating it yields CASSNCDRGSRRFF.

A few counts support this clonotype. The rearrangement joins TRBV19 to TRBJ1-2; D is unresolved. Germline values: CDR1 LNHDA, CDR2 SQIVND (reference sequence). The CDR3 contains 14 residues. The ends were cut back, 8 bases at V and 6 bases at J, with 19 bases in the middle. The CDR3 region is CASHYRPHTDGYTF. CDR3 DNA: TGTGCCAGTCACTACAGACCCCACACGGATGGCTACACCTTC.

This sequence joins TRBV5-1 and TRBJ2-5; D unresolved. Trimming took off 4 bases at V and 1 base at J, with 17 bases between the two ends. Germline V gives CDR1 SGHRS, CDR2 YFSETQ. This CDR3 has 16 residues. The CDR3 DNA reads TGCGCCAGCAGCCTTCCCCCTGGGCGCGTCCAAGAGACCCAGTACTTC. It yields the protein CASSLPPGRVQETQYF.

This clonotype was observed a few times. The chain uses TRBV15 and TRBJ2-7, with a possible D match to TRBD1 (7 bases). The CDR3 length is 16 residues. V lost 6 bases to trimming and J lost 3 bases, with 21 bases between them. Germline V lookup: CDR1 LNHNV, CDR2 YYDKDF (reference sequence). The CDR3 loop is CATSLTRQGGRYEQYF. The CDR3 coding sequence is TGTGCCACCAGTCTCACTCGACAGGGAGGTCGCTACGAGCAGTACTTC. Full variable domain (outside the CDR3, taken from reference TRBV15 and TRBJ2-7): DAMVIQNPRYQVTQFGKPVTLSCSQTLNHNVMYWYQQKSSQAPKLLFHYYDKDFNNEADTPDNFQSRRPNTSFCFLDIRSPGLGDTAMYLCATSLTRQGGRYEQYFGPGTRLTVT.

This clonotype was recorded a few times. The chain uses TRBV6-1 and TRBJ1-2; no clear D. The germline V gene encodes CDR1 MNHNS and CDR2 SASEGT. V lost 2 bases and J 6 bases, leaving 7 bases between the germline ends. CDR3 length: 12 residues. Here the CDR3 DNA reads TGTGCCAGCAGTGAATATCGGGATGGCTACACCTTC. It encodes CASSEYRDGYTF.

With respect to this clonotype: Sequence at one end of the junction differs from germline and may be a read error. V usage is TRBV20-1 and J usage is TRBJ1-5; D is possibly TRBD1 (5 bases). In germline, CDR1 is DFQATT, CDR2 SNEGSKA (reference sequence). The CDR3 loop spans 15 amino acids. As DNA, the CDR3 is TGCAGTGCTATCAGGGACCGTTTAAGGGATCAGTCCCAGCATTTT. Protein: CSAIRDRLRDQSQHF.

The rearrangement links TRBV2 to TRBJ2-2; D might be TRBD1 (5 bases). Trimming shortened V by 6 bases and J by 0 bases, and 20 bases separated the two germline ends. CDR1 SNHLY and CDR2 FYNNEI come from the germline V gene. The CDR3 runs 18 residues. The CDR3 sequence is CASSLDRRPSSNTGELFF. CDR3 DNA: TGTGCCAGCAGCCTCGACAGAAGACCAAGCTCGAACACCGGGGAGCTGTTTTTT. Drawing the rest from reference TRBV2 and TRBJ2-2, the complete variable domain is EPEVTQTPSHQVTQMGQEVILRCVPISNHLYFYWYRQILGQKVEFLVSFYNNEISEKSEIFDDQFSVERPDGSNFTLKIRSTKLEDSAMYFCASSLDRRPSSNTGELFFGEGSRLTVL.

This clonotype occurred a few times. The chain links TRBV7-3 to TRBJ2-1; D remains unclear. V shed 6 bases and J shed 12 bases, with 18 bases lying between them. The length of the CDR3 is 13 residues. Per germline, CDR1 SGHTA and CDR2 FQGTGA. The DNA for the CDR3 is TGTGCCAGCAGTCCAACATCTCTTATAGGGCAGTTCTTC. This translates into CASSPTSLIGQFF.

This clonotype was counted between two and nine times. The rearrangement uses TRBV12-3 or TRBV12-4 and TRBJ2-1; D is possibly TRBD2 (6 bases). The germline V and J ends were trimmed by 7 bases and 1 base, with 11 bases remaining between them. The CDR3 length is 14 residues. The CDR3 loop is CASTPGTSYNEQFF. CDR3 coding DNA: TGTGCCAGCACCCCCGGGACTTCCTACAATGAGCAGTTCTTC.

The CDR3 DNA sequence: TGTGCCTGGAGTGACAGGGGATGGGAAAAACTGTTTTTT. Residues: CAWSDRGWEKLFF. This chain uses TRBV30 with TRBJ1-4; 7 positions agree with TRBD1. The CDR3 contains 13 residues. V trimming: 1 base; J trimming: 8 bases; junction bases outside the gene matches: 4. Germline CDR1 GTSNPN, CDR2 SVGIG (reference sequence).

With respect to this clonotype: A much larger clone lies one base from this, so it may be a read error. The genes are TRBV6-5 and TRBJ1-1; D is uncertain. Trimming took off 8 bases at V and 3 bases at J, with 4 bases between the two ends. Germline-derived CDR1 and CDR2 are MNHEY and SVGAGI. CDR3 length equals 10 residues. In nucleotides, the CDR3 is TGTGCCAGCGGGTACACTGAAGCTTTCTTT. Its translation is CASGYTEAFF.

This clonotype was counted only a few times. The chain recombines TRBV12-3 or TRBV12-4 with TRBJ2-2; 9 bases map to TRBD2. The CDR3 spans 19 residues. V dropped 6 bases and J dropped 2; count of bases not matched to a gene: 16. CDR3: CASSFPGPSAGGNTGELFF. CDR3 DNA: TGTGCCAGCAGCTTCCCCGGGCCGTCAGCGGGAGGAAACACCGGGGAGCTGTTTTTT.

This clonotype was recorded at least ten times. The chain couples TRBV5-1 to TRBJ1-5; no clear D. The germline V gene has CDR1 SGHRS and CDR2 YFSETQ. Trimming left V 5 bases short and J 0 bases short, with 12 bases between. This CDR3 spans 15 amino acids. In DNA form, the CDR3 reads TGCGCCAGCAGTTTGAACCCGTATAGCAATCAGCCCCAGCATTTT. It yields the protein CASSLNPYSNQPQHF.

The chain employs TRBV4-2 and TRBJ2-1; 14 positions match TRBD2. Losses at the gene ends were 0 bases for V and 7 bases for J; bases not matched to a gene: 2. The CDR3 consists of 16 residues. Germline V gene data show CDR1 as LGHNA and CDR2 as YNFKEQ. In DNA form, the CDR3 reads TGTGCCAGCAGCCAAGAAAGGACTAGCGGGGGGAATGAGCAGTTCTTC. It codes for CASSQERTSGGNEQFF.